Shown below are 30 T cell receptor beta chains from a single sample sequenced in a study of spatial heterogeneity in lung cancer. Time point in this sample: sample taken at primary tumor resection. The authors sequenced whole RNA from tumor, nontumor lung or frozen PBMC without sorting. Each CDR3 protein is one row after TCRdb ran MiXCR on the 5' RACE reads. The data show over 75,000 distinct CDR3 sequences, about 20% seen once. This sample comprised PBMCs, obtained at surgery. These receptors were obtained from a male donor with early-stage non-small cell lung cancer.

V and J are TRBV5-1 and TRBJ2-5; a weak D match, TRBD2 (6 bases). Per germline, CDR1 SGHRS and CDR2 YFSETQ. The CDR3 spans 16 residues. With 3 bases removed from V and 5 bases from J, the gap between germline ends came to 20 bases. Written as DNA, the CDR3 is TGCGCCAGCAGCTCATTCGGGACTCCAGGCGACGAGACCCAGTACTTC. It specifies CASSSFGTPGDETQYF. Full variable domain (missing parts from reference TRBV5-1 and TRBJ2-5): KAGVTQTPRYLIKTRGQQVTLSCSPISGHRSVSWYQQTPGQGLQFLFEYFSETQRNKGNFPGRFSGRQFSNSRSEMNVSTLELGDSALYLCASSSFGTPGDETQYFGPGTRLLVL.

At least ten counts were recorded for this clonotype. CDR3 amino acids: CAWSLNLGVTEAFF. DNA of the CDR3: TGTGCCTGGAGCCTCAATCTGGGGGTCACTGAAGCTTTCTTT. J is TRBJ1-1 and V is TRBV30; TRBD1 is a possible D gene (5 bases). Germline V gives CDR1 GTSNPN, CDR2 SVGIG (reference sequence). The CDR3 runs to 14 residues. With 3 bases removed from V and 4 bases from J, the gap between germline ends came to 15 bases.

The chain uses TRBV30 and TRBJ2-7, with 12 bases that match TRBD2. The junction had 6 bases not matched to a gene; V was cut back by 4 bases and J by 5 bases. Germline CDR1 and CDR2: GTSNPN and SVGIG (reference sequence). The CDR3 runs 14 residues. The DNA for the CDR3 is TGTGCCTGGACCCGACTAGCGGGGGCAGACGAGCAGTACTTC. It codes for CAWTRLAGADEQYF.

This clonotype was seen a few times. This chain joins TRBV12-3 or TRBV12-4 and TRBJ1-4; 11 positions agree with TRBD1. The CDR3 runs 14 residues. The J segment lost 7 bases and the V segment lost 4 bases, leaving 2 bases of the junction unmatched. CDR3 residues: CASSWTGGTEKLFF. For the CDR3, the DNA is TGTGCCAGCAGTTGGACAGGGGGCACTGAAAAACTGTTTTTT.

The V gene is TRBV12-3 or TRBV12-4, the J gene TRBJ2-2, with 7 positions matching TRBD1. V was pared by 6 bases and J by 5 bases, with 6 bases of the junction left unmatched. The CDR3 is made up of 14 amino acids. CDR3 DNA: TGTGCCAGCAGCGGACAGGTTGAAACCGGGGAGCTGTTTTTT. Translation: CASSGQVETGELFF.

This clonotype was observed many times. The chain is built from TRBV15 and TRBJ2-5; TRBD2 agrees at 10 bases. CDR1 is LNHNV and CDR2 is YYDKDF in the germline V gene (reference sequence). V lost 0 bases and J lost 2; bases outside the gene matches: 3. The CDR3 runs 16 residues. CDR3 DNA sequence: TGTGCCACCAGCAGAGAGGGAGCGGGAGGGCAAGAGACCCAGTACTTC. Protein product: CATSREGAGGQETQYF. The complete variable domain, with remaining parts taken from reference TRBV15 and TRBJ2-5, reads DAMVIQNPRYQVTQFGKPVTLSCSQTLNHNVMYWYQQKSSQAPKLLFHYYDKDFNNEADTPDNFQSRRPNTSFCFLDIRSPGLGDTAMYLCATSREGAGGQETQYFGPGTRLLVL.

This clonotype was seen at least ten times. The CDR3 region is CASSFFTGRVNEQFF. The CDR3 DNA sequence: TGTGCCAGCAGCTTTTTTACAGGCCGAGTCAATGAGCAGTTCTTC. The V and J genes are TRBV11-2 and TRBJ2-1; D may be TRBD1 (5 bases). This CDR3 comprises 15 residues. The V end lost 3 bases, the J end lost 6 bases, and 15 bases lay between the germline ends. Germline values: CDR1 SGHAT, CDR2 FQNNGV.

This clonotype was counted once. The rearrangement uses TRBV5-6 and TRBJ1-1; tentative D call: TRBD1 (6 bases). With 2 bases removed from V and 8 bases from J, the gap between germline ends came to 13 bases. There are 13 residues in the CDR3. Germline V CDR1 and CDR2: SGHDT, YYEEEE. CDR3 bases: TGTGCCAGCAGCTTTTTCCCTACAGGGGAAGCTTTCTTT. It encodes CASSFFPTGEAFF.

This clonotype was seen a few times. This rearrangement joins TRBV7-2 to TRBJ2-3, with 8 bases identical to TRBD1. The CDR3 is 15 residues long. Losses at the gene ends were 4 bases for V and 2 bases for J; bases not matched to a gene: 5. Germline CDR1 and CDR2: SGHTA and FQGNSA. CDR3: CASSSYRGTTDTQYF. The DNA for the CDR3 is TGTGCCAGCAGCTCCTACAGGGGGACCACAGATACGCAGTATTTT.

The chain joins TRBV7-2 to TRBJ2-2; TRBD2 might be the D (5 bases). Germline V CDR1 and CDR2: SGHTA, FQGNSA. The CDR3 is 14 amino acids. V lost 2 bases, J lost 5 bases, and 9 bases lay in between. DNA of the CDR3: TGTGCCAGCAGCTTATGGGAGACAACCGGGGAGCTGTTTTTT. As protein: CASSLWETTGELFF.

This chain joins TRBV19 and TRBJ2-1; D might be TRBD2 (5 bases). The CDR3 length is 16 residues. In germline, CDR1 is LNHDA, CDR2 SQIVND (reference sequence). The germline V and J ends were trimmed by 6 bases and 4 bases, with 19 bases remaining between them. Here the CDR3 reads CASRSYRGTDYNEQFF. The CDR3 bases are TGTGCCAGTAGGTCGTATCGGGGAACAGATTACAATGAGCAGTTCTTC.

This sequence joins TRBV28 and TRBJ1-1, with D possibly being TRBD1 (6 bases). V lost 6 bases to trimming and J lost 1 base, with 12 bases between them. From germline, CDR1 is MDHEN and CDR2 SYDVKM. The CDR3 consists of 14 residues. The CDR3 DNA sequence: TGTGCCAGCAGCCCGGACAGACGGAACACTGAAGCTTTCTTT. It codes for CASSPDRRNTEAFF.

This chain connects TRBV18 to TRBJ1-1; tentatively, D is TRBD1 (6 bases). The CDR3 spans 15 residues. The V and J ends lost 3 bases and 6 bases respectively, with 17 bases between them. Germline lookup yields CDR1 KGHSH and CDR2 LQKENI. The CDR3 DNA reads as TGTGCCAGCTCACCGGAAATAGGACAGTGGGCTGAAGCTTTCTTT. As protein: CASSPEIGQWAEAFF.

The chain couples TRBV3-1 to TRBJ2-7, with D hard to call. The CDR3 totals 15 residues. V lost 1 base to trimming and J lost 2 bases, with 12 bases between them. CDR1 is LGHDT, CDR2 YNNKEL, per germline (reference sequence). CDR3 coding DNA: TGTGCCAGCAGCCAAGGTCCCACTCCGACCTACGAGCAGTACTTC. It encodes CASSQGPTPTYEQYF.

This clonotype was observed a few times. The chain has TRBV6-5 and TRBJ2-2; possibly TRBD2 for D (5 bases). This CDR3 is built from 13 residues. Trimming pared 8 bases from V and 4 bases from J, leaving 11 bases between. CDR1 and CDR2 (germline): MNHEY, SVGAGI. The CDR3 loop reads CASSGAGTGELFF. The CDR3 DNA sequence: TGTGCCAGCTCTGGCGCGGGCACCGGGGAGCTGTTTTTT.

This clonotype rates as medium-sized. This chain links TRBV7-2 with TRBJ2-3; D possibly corresponds to TRBD1 (5 bases). Between the trimmed V and J ends, which lost 4 bases and 9 bases, there was a span of 17 bases. The CDR3 length is 14 residues. Germline V gene sequence: CDR1 SGHTA, CDR2 FQGNSA. CDR3 in DNA: TGTGCCAGCAGCTCCCAGGGTCTCACGAGGACGCAGTATTTT. Translation gives CASSSQGLTRTQYF.

This clonotype was counted only a few times. The V and J genes are TRBV2 and TRBJ2-7; possibly TRBD1 or TRBD2 for D (5 bases each). CDR3 length equals 14 residues. Germline V gene lookup returns CDR1 SNHLY and CDR2 FYNNEI. Deletions cut 9 bases from V and 0 bases from J, with 15 bases between. CDR3 sequence: CASRSGTHSYEQYF. CDR3 DNA: TGTGCCAGTCGATCCGGGACCCACTCCTACGAGCAGTACTTC.

This clonotype was picked up many times. V usage is TRBV2 and J usage is TRBJ2-1; D is perhaps TRBD2 (5 bases). V gave up 6 bases and J gave up 4 bases, with 13 bases separating them. The CDR3 is made up of 14 amino acids. Germline CDR1 and CDR2: SNHLY and FYNNEI. The CDR3 DNA follows: TGTGCCAGCAGGGGCGAGGGATTATACAATGAGCAGTTCTTC. Its protein is CASRGEGLYNEQFF. The variable domain in full, with the rest retrieved from reference TRBV2 and TRBJ2-1, is EPEVTQTPSHQVTQMGQEVILRCVPISNHLYFYWYRQILGQKVEFLVSFYNNEISEKSEIFDDQFSVERPDGSNFTLKIRSTKLEDSAMYFCASRGEGLYNEQFFGPGTRLTVL.

J is TRBJ2-3 and V is TRBV7-2; possible D gene TRBD2, 5 bases. V was trimmed by 5 bases and J by 2 bases, leaving 17 bases between them. CDR1 is SGHTA and CDR2 is FQGNSA in the germline V gene. The CDR3 sequence is 16 residues long. CDR3 protein: CASSPLASGLTDTQYF. CDR3 coding DNA: TGTGCCAGCAGCCCCCTGGCCAGCGGACTCACAGATACGCAGTATTTT.

The J gene is TRBJ2-1, the V gene TRBV6-2 or TRBV6-3; a weak D match, TRBD1 (6 bases). V was trimmed by 4 bases and J by 7 bases, leaving 14 bases between them. Per germline, CDR1 MNHEY and CDR2 SVGEGT. The CDR3 has 14 amino acids. The chain's CDR3 is CASSSPGTKNEQFF. The CDR3 nucleotides read TGTGCCAGCAGTTCTCCCGGGACAAAGAATGAGCAGTTCTTC.

This clonotype was seen a handful of times. This rearrangement joins TRBV5-6 to TRBJ1-3, with 8 bases lining up with TRBD1. The CDR3 covers 16 residues. The J segment lost 4 bases and the V segment lost 1 base, leaving 7 bases of the junction unmatched. Germline V gene sequence: CDR1 SGHDT, CDR2 YYEEEE. As DNA, the CDR3 is TGTGCCAGCAGCTTGATGCAGGGGGCGACCGGAAACACCATATATTTT. Translation gives CASSLMQGATGNTIYF.

The rearrangement links TRBV7-3 to TRBJ1-2; D is undetermined. The CDR3 length is 12 residues. Germline V lookup: CDR1 SGHTA, CDR2 FQGTGA. The germline V and J ends were trimmed by 4 bases and 8 bases, with 11 bases remaining between them. The CDR3 DNA reads TGTGCCAGCAGCTCAGGTGAAGGAGGCTACACCTTC. This gives the protein CASSSGEGGYTF.

This clonotype appeared a few times. The chain carries TRBV20-1 and TRBJ1-2, with TRBD1 as a possible D gene (6 bases). From germline, CDR1 is DFQATT and CDR2 SNEGSKA (reference sequence). Trimming removed 6 bases from V and 1 base from J, with 12 bases in between. This CDR3 region has 13 residues. CDR3 nucleotides: TGCAGTGCCACGGGACATCTTAACTATGGCTACACCTTC. This codes for CSATGHLNYGYTF.

This clonotype was recorded at least ten times. V gene TRBV10-3 combines with J gene TRBJ1-2; D perhaps matches TRBD1 (5 bases). CDR1 and CDR2 (germline): ENHRY, SYGVKD. The CDR3 is made up of 14 amino acids. Trimming removed 6 bases at V and 2 bases at J, with 13 bases between. The CDR3 DNA reads TGTGCCATCAGCACCGGGGCGACCAACTATGGCTACACCTTC. Encoded protein: CAISTGATNYGYTF.

The V gene is TRBV7-9, the J gene TRBJ1-4, with D unresolved. Germline V gene lookup returns CDR1 SEHNR and CDR2 FQNEAQ (reference sequence). The CDR3 consists of 12 residues. Trimming shortened V by 5 bases and J by 8 bases, and 9 bases separated the two germline ends. The CDR3 region has the DNA TGTGCCAGCAGCCCCCGCAGCGAAAAACTGTTTTTT. It is translated as CASSPRSEKLFF. Complete variable domain (other parts from reference TRBV7-9 and TRBJ1-4): DTGVSQNPRHKITKRGQNVTFRCDPISEHNRLYWYRQTLGQGPEFLTYFQNEAQLEKSRLLSDRFSAERPKGSFSTLEIQRTEQGDSAMYLCASSPRSEKLFFGSGTQLSVL.

In this sample, this clonotype turned up a few times. The V call is TRBV6-2 or TRBV6-3, the J call TRBJ2-7; no firm D call. The V gene lost 6 bases and the J gene lost 6 bases, with 18 bases spanning the gap. Germline CDR1 MNHEY, CDR2 SVGEGT. There are 14 residues in the CDR3. CDR3 residues: CASSPGPPPLEQYF. DNA for the CDR3: TGTGCCAGCAGCCCCGGCCCCCCCCCACTCGAGCAGTACTTC.

V gene TRBV4-3 combines with J gene TRBJ2-6; possible D gene TRBD2, 6 bases. The CDR3 length is 17 residues. Germline V gene sequence: CDR1 LGHNA, CDR2 YSLEER. V lost 2 bases and J 0 bases, leaving 11 bases between the germline ends. CDR3 amino acids: CASSQNAGSSGANVLTF. CDR3 DNA sequence: TGCGCCAGCAGCCAAAACGCGGGGAGCTCTGGGGCCAACGTCCTGACTTTC.

This clonotype came up a few times. The V call is TRBV19, the J call TRBJ2-2; D unclear. This CDR3 has 9 residues. V dropped 7 bases and J dropped 7 bases, with 1 base sitting between them. CDR1 and CDR2 from the germline V gene are LNHDA and SQIVND (reference sequence). CDR3 amino acids: CASNGELFF. The CDR3 coding sequence is TGTGCCAGTAACGGGGAGCTGTTTTTT.

This clonotype was seen more than once but under ten times. This sequence joins TRBV5-6 and TRBJ2-1; D gene ambiguous. The CDR3 is made up of 13 amino acids. V was trimmed by 0 bases and J by 7 bases, leaving 8 bases between them. Germline V gene sequence: CDR1 SGHDT, CDR2 YYEEEE. CDR3 amino acids: CASSLVSANEQFF. The CDR3 DNA reads TGTGCCAGCAGCTTGGTTTCAGCGAATGAGCAGTTCTTC. Using reference TRBV5-6 and TRBJ2-1 for the parts outside the CDR3, the full variable domain is DAGVTQSPTHLIKTRGQQVTLRCSPKSGHDTVSWYQQALGQGPQFIFQYYEEEERQRGNFPDRFSGHQFPNYSSELNVNALLLGDSALYLCASSLVSANEQFFGPGTRLTVL.

This clonotype has ten or more counts. This chain joins TRBV2 and TRBJ2-3; 7 positions match TRBD2. V lost 4 bases, J lost 4 bases, and 5 bases stayed unmatched. Per the germline V gene, CDR1 is SNHLY and CDR2 is FYNNEI. The CDR3 has 14 residues. In DNA, the CDR3 is TGTGCCAGCAGTGTGCGGGGGACTGCAGATACGCAGTATTTT. This codes for CASSVRGTADTQYF.